This entry describes one T cell receptor beta chain. RNA in amounts of roughly 0.5 to 1 ug was reverse transcribed with random hexamers. TCR beta CDR3 was amplified by immunoSEQ covering 54 Vbeta and 13 Jbeta. TCRdb re-derived calls from the immunoSEQ multiplex PCR reads in MiXCR, one entry per CDR3 protein. The repertoire holds a few hundred thousand distinct CDR3 sequences, around 85% seen once, with 0.12% in the top ten. The data are from a study of CD8 T cells in Susac syndrome. In blood CD8+ and CD4+ T cells, TCR beta underwent sequencing. Treatment-naive patients with stable or active relapsing-remitting disease served as multiple sclerosis controls. CD8+ and CD4+ T cells were negatively isolated; TEMRA cells were FACS-enriched. Between the trimmed V and J ends, which lost 3 bases and 4 bases, there was a span of 5 bases. Germline V gene lookup returns CDR1 MDHEN and CDR2 SYDVKM. The CDR3 extends over 12 amino acids.

The V and J genes are TRBV28 and TRBJ2-3; D remains unclear. The sequence was collected from a human donor with multiple sclerosis. The specimen sequenced was CD8+ T cells from PBMCs. CDR3 amino acids: CASSFPSDTQYF. CDR3 coding DNA: TGTGCCAGCAGTTTCCCCTCAGATACGCAGTATTTT.